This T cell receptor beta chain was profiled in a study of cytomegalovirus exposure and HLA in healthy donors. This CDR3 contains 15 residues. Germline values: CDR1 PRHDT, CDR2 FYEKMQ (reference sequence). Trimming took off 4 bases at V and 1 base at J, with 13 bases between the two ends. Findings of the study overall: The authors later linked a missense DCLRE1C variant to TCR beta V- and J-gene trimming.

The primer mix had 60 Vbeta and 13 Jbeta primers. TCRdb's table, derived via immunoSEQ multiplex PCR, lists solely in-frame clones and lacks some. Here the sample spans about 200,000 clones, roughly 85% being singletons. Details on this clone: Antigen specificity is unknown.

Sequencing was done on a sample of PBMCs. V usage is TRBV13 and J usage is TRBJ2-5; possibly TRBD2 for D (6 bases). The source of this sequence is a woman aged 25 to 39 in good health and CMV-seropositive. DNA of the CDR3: TGTGCCAGCAGCTCCCTGGGAGGAGGCCAAGAGACCCAGTACTTC. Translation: CASSSLGGGQETQYF.